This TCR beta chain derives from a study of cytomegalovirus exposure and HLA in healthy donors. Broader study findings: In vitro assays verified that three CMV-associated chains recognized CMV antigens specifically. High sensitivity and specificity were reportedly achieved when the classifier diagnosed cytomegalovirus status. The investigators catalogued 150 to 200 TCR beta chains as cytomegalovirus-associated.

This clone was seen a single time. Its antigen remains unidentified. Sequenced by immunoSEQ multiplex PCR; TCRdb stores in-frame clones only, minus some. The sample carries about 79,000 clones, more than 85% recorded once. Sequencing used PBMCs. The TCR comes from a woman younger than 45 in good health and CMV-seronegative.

The CDR3 here is CASLQKPGTGYGYTF. The CDR3 bases are TGTGCCAGTCTTCAGAAACCCGGGACAGGGTATGGCTACACCTTC. The gene calls are TRBV19 and TRBJ1-2, with 9 nucleotides matching TRBD1. The CDR3 consists of 15 residues. V shed 8 bases and J 5 bases; nucleotides not matched to a gene: 12. CDR1 is LNHDA, CDR2 SQIVND, per germline (reference sequence).